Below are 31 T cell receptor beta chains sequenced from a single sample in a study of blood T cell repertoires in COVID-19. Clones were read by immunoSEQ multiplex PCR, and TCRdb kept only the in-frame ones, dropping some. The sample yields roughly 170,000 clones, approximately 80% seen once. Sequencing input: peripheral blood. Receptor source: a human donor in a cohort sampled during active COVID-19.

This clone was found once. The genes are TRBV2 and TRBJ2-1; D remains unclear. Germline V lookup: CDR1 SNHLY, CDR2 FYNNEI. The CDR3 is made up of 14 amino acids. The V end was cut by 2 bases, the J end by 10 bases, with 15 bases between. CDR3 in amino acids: CASSESQLVREQFF. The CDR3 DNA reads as TGTGCCAGCAGTGAATCCCAACTGGTGCGGGAGCAGTTCTTC.

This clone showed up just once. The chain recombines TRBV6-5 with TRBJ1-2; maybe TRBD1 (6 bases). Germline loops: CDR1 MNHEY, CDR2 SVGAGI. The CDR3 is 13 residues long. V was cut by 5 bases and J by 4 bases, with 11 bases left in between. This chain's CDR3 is CASSLQGLYGYTF. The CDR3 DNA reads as TGTGCCAGCAGTCTACAGGGCCTCTATGGCTACACCTTC.

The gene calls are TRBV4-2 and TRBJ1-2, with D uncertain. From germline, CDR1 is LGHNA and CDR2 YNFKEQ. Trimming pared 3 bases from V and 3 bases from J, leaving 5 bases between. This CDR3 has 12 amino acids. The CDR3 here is CASSQADYGYTF. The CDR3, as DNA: TGTGCCAGCAGCCAGGCGGACTATGGCTACACCTTC.

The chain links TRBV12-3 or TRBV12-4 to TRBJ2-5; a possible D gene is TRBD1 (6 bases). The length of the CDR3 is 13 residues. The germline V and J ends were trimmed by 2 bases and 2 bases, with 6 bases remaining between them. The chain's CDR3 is CASSLRGQETQYF. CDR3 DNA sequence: TGTGCCAGCAGTTTAAGGGGGCAAGAGACCCAGTACTTC.

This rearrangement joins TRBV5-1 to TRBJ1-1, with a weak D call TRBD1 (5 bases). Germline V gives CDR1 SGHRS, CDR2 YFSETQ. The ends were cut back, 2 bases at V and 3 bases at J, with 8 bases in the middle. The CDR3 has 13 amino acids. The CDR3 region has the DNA TGCGCCAGCAGCTTCGGGGGATACACTGAAGCTTTCTTT. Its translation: CASSFGGYTEAFF.

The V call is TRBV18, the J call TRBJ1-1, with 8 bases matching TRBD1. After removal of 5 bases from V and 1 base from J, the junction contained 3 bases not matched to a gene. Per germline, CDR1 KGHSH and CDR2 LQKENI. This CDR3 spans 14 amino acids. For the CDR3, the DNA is TGTGCCAGCTCAATAGGACAGGGGAACACTGAAGCTTTCTTT. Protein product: CASSIGQGNTEAFF.

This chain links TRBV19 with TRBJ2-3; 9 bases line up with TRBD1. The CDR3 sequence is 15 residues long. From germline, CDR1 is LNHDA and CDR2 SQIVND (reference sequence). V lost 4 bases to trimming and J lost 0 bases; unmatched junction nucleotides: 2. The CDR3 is CASSRGQGSTDTQYF. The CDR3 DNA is TGTGCCAGTAGTAGGGGACAGGGAAGCACAGATACGCAGTATTTT.

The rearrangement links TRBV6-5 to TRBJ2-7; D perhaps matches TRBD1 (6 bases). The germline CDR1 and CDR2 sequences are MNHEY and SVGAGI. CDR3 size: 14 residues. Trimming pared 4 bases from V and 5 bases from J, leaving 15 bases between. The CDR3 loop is CASSFRDKEDEQYF. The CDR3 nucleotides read TGTGCCAGCAGTTTCCGGGACAAAGAGGACGAGCAGTACTTC.

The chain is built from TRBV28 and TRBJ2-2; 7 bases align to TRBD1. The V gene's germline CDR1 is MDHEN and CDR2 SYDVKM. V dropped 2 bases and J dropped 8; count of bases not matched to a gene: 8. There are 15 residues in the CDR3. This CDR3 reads CASSLPRDSLGELFF. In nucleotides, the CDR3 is TGTGCCAGCAGTTTACCCAGGGACAGTCTAGGGGAGCTGTTTTTT.

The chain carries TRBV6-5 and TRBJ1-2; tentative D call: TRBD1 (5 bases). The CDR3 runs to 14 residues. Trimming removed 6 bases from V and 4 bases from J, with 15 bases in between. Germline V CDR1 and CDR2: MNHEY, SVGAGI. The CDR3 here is CASSRARTTYGYTF. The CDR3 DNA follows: TGTGCCAGCAGCAGGGCCAGGACGACCTATGGCTACACCTTC.

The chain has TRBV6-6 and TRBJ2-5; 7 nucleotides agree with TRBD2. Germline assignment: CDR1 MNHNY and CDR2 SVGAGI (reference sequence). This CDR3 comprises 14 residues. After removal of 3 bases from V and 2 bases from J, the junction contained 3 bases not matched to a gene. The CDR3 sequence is CASSYQGGQETQYF. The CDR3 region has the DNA TGTGCCAGCAGTTATCAGGGAGGGCAAGAGACCCAGTACTTC.

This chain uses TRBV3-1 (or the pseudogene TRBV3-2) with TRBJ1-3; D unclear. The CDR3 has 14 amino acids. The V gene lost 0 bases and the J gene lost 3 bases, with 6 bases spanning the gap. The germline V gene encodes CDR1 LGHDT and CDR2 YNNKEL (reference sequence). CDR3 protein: CASSQDPSGNTIYF. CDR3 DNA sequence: TGTGCCAGCAGCCAAGACCCCAGTGGAAACACCATATATTTT.

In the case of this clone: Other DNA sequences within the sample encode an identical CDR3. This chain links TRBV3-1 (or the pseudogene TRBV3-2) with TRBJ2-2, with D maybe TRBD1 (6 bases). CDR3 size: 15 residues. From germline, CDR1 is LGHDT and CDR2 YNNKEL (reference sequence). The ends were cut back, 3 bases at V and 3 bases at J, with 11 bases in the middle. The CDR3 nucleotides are TGTGCCAGCAGCCAGAGCTACAGGGACACCGGGGAGCTGTTTTTT. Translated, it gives CASSQSYRDTGELFF.

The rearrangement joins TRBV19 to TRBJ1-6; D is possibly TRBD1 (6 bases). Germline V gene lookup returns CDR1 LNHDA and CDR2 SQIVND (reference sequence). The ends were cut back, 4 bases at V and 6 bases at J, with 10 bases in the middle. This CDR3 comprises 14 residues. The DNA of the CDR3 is TGTGCCAGTAGTAGAGAACAGGGTAATTCACCCCTCCACTTT. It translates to CASSREQGNSPLHF.

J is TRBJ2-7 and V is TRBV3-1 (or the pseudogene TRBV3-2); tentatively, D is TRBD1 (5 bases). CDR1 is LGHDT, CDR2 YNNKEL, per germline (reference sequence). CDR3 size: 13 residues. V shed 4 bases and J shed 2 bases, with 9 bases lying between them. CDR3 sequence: CASSRRQTYEQYF. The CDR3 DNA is TGTGCCAGCAGCCGTCGACAGACCTACGAGCAGTACTTC.

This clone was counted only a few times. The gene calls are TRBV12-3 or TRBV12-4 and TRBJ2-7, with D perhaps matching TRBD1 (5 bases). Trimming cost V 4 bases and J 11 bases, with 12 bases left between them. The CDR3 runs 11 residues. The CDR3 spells CASSSDTQKYF. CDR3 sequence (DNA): TGTGCCAGCAGTTCGGACACCCAGAAGTACTTC.

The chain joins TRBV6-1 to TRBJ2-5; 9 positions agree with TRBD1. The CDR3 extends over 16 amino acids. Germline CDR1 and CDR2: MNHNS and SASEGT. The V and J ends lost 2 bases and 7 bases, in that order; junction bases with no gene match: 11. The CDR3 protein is CASSEFLVQGAVTQYF. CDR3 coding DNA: TGTGCCAGCAGTGAATTCCTGGTACAGGGGGCGGTGACCCAGTACTTC.

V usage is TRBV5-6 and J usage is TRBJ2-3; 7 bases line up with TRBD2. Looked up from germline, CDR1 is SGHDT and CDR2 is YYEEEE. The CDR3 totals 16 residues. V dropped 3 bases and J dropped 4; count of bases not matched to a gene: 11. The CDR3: CASSSNGLVPPDTQYF. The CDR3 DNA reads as TGTGCCAGCAGCTCGAACGGACTAGTCCCGCCAGATACGCAGTATTTT. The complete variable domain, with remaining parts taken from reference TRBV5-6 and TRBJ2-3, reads DAGVTQSPTHLIKTRGQQVTLRCSPKSGHDTVSWYQQALGQGPQFIFQYYEEEERQRGNFPDRFSGHQFPNYSSELNVNALLLGDSALYLCASSSNGLVPPDTQYFGPGTRLTVL.

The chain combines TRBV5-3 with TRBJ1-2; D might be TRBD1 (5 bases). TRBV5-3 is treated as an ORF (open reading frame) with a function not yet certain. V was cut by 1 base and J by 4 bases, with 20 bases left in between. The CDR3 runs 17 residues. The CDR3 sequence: CARSLYTHGGICYGYTF. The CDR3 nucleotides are TGTGCCAGAAGCTTGTATACCCACGGGGGGATATGCTATGGCTACACCTTC.

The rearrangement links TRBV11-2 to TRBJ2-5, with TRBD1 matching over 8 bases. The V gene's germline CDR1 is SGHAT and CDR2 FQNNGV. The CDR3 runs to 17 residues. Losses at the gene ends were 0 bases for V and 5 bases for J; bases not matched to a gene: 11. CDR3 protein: CASSLDQRQGAWETQYF. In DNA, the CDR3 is TGTGCCAGCAGCTTAGATCAGAGGCAGGGGGCTTGGGAGACCCAGTACTTC.

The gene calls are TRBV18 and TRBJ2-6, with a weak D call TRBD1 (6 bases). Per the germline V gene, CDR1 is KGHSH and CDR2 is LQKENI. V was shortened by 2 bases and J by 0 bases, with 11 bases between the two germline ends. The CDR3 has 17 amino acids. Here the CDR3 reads CASSPRQVLSGANVLTF. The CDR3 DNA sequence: TGTGCCAGCTCACCAAGACAGGTCCTCTCTGGGGCCAACGTCCTGACTTTC.

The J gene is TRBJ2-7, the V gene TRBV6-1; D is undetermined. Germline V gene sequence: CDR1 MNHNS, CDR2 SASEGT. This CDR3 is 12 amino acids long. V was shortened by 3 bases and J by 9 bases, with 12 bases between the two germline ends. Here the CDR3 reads CASSESRLGQYF. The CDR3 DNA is TGTGCCAGCAGTGAGTCCAGGCTCGGGCAGTACTTC.

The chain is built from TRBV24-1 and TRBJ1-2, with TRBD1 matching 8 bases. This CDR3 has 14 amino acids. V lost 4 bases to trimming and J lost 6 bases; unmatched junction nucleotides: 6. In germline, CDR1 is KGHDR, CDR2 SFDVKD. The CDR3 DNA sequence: TGTGCCACCAGTGACCGGGACAGGTCGCATGGCTACACCTTC. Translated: CATSDRDRSHGYTF.

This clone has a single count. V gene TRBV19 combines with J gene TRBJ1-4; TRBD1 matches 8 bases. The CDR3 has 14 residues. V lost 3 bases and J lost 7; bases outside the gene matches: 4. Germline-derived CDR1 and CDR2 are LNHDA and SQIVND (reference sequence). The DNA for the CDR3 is TGTGCCAGTAGTATTCACAGGGGGGGTGAAAAACTGTTTTTT. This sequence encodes CASSIHRGGEKLFF.

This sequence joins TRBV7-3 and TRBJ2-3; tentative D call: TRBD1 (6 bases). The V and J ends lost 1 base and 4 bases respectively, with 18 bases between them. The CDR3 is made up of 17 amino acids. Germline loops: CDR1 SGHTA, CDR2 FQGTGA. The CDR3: CASSLNGGDGTADTQYF. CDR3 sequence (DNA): TGTGCCAGCAGCTTAAATGGGGGCGACGGGACCGCAGATACGCAGTATTTT.

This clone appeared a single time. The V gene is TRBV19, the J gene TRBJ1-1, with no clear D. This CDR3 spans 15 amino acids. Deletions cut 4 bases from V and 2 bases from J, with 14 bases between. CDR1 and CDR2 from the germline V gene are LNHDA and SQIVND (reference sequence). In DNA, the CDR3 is TGTGCCAGTAGTACCGTCCCCGGTGTTAACACTGAAGCTTTCTTT. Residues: CASSTVPGVNTEAFF. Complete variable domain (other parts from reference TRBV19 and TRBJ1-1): DGGITQSPKYLFRKEGQNVTLSCEQNLNHDAMYWYRQDPGQGLRLIYYSQIVNDFQKGDIAEGYSVSREKKESFPLTVTSAQKNPTAFYLCASSTVPGVNTEAFFGQGTRLTVV.

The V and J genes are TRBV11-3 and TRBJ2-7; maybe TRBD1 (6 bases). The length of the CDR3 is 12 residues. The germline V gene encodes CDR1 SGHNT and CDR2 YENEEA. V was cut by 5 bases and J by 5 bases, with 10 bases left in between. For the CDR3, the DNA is TGTGCCAGCAGCATCGGACAGCACGAGCAGTACTTC. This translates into CASSIGQHEQYF. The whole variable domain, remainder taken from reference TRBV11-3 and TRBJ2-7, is EAGVVQSPRYKIIEKKQPVAFWCNPISGHNTLYWYLQNLGQGPELLIRYENEEAVDDSQLPKDRFSAERLKGVDSTLKIQPAELGDSAVYLCASSIGQHEQYFGPGTRLTVT.

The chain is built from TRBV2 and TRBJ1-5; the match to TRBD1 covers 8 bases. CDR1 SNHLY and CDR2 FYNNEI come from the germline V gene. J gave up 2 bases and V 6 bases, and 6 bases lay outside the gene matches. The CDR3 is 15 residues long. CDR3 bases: TGTGCCAGCAGCGACAGGGGAGTGGGCAATCAGCCCCAGCATTTT. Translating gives CASSDRGVGNQPQHF. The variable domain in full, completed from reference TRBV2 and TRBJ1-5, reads EPEVTQTPSHQVTQMGQEVILRCVPISNHLYFYWYRQILGQKVEFLVSFYNNEISEKSEIFDDQFSVERPDGSNFTLKIRSTKLEDSAMYFCASSDRGVGNQPQHFGDGTRLSIL.

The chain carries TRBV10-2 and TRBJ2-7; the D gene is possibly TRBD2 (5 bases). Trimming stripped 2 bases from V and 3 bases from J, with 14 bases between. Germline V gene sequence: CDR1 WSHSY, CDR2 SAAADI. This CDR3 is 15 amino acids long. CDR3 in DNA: TGCGCCAGCAGTGAGCCGGACTCGGCCAACTACGAGCAGTACTTC. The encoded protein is CASSEPDSANYEQYF.

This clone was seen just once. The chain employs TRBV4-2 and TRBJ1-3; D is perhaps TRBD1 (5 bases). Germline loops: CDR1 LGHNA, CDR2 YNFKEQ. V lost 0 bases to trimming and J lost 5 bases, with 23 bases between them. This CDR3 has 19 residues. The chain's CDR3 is CASSQDAGWRAGTRNTIYF. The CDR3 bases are TGTGCCAGCAGCCAAGATGCCGGGTGGAGGGCAGGGACTAGAAACACCATATATTTT.

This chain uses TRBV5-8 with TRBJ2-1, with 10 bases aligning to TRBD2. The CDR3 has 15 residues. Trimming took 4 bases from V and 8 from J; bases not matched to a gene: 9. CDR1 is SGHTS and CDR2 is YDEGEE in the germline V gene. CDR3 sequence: CASSMSGGALYEQFF. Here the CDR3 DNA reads TGTGCCAGCAGCATGAGCGGGGGGGCCCTCTATGAGCAGTTCTTC.